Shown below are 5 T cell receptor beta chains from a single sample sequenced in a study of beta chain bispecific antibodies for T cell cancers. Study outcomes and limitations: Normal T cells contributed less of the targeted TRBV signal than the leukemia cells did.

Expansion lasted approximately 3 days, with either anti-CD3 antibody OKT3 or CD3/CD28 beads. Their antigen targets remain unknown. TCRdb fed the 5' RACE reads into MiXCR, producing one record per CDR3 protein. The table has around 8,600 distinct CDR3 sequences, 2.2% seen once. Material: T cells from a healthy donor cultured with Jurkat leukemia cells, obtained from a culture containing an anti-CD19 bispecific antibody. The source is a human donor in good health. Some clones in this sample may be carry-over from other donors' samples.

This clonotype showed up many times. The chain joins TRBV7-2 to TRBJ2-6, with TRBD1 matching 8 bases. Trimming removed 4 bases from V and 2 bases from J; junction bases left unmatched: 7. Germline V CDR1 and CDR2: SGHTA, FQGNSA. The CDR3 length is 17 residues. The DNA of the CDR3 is TGTGCCAGCAGCTGGACAGGGTTGGGAGCTGGGGCCAACGTCCTGACTTTC. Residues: CASSWTGLGAGANVLTF.

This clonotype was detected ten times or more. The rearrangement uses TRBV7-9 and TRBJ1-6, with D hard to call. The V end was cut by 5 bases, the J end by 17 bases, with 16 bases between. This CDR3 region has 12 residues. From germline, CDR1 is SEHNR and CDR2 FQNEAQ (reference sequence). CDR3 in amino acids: CASSEITVTIHF. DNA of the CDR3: TGTGCCAGCAGCGAAATTACAGTGACTATCCACTTT. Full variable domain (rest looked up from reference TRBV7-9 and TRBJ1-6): DTGVSQNPRHKITKRGQNVTFRCDPISEHNRLYWYRQTLGQGPEFLTYFQNEAQLEKSRLLSDRFSAERPKGSFSTLEIQRTEQGDSAMYLCASSEITVTIHFGNGTRLTVT.

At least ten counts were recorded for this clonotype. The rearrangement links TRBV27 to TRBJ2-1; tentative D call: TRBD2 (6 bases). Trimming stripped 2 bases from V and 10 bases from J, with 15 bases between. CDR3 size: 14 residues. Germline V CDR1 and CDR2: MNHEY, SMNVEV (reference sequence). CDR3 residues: CASSLGDSGWEQFF. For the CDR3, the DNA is TGTGCCAGCAGTTTAGGGGACTCCGGGTGGGAGCAGTTCTTC.

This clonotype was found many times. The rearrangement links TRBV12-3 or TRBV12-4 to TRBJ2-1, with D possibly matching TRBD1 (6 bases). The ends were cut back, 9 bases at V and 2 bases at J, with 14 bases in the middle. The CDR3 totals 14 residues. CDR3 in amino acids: CARIGRGTYNEQFF. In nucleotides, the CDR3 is TGTGCCAGGATAGGCAGGGGCACCTACAATGAGCAGTTCTTC.

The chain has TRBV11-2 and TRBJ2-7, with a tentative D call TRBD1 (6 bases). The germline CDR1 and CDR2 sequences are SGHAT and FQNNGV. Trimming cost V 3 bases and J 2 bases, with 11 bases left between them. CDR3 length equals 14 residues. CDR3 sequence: CASSFSQGTYEQYF. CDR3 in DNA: TGTGCCAGCAGCTTTTCCCAGGGGACCTACGAGCAGTACTTC.